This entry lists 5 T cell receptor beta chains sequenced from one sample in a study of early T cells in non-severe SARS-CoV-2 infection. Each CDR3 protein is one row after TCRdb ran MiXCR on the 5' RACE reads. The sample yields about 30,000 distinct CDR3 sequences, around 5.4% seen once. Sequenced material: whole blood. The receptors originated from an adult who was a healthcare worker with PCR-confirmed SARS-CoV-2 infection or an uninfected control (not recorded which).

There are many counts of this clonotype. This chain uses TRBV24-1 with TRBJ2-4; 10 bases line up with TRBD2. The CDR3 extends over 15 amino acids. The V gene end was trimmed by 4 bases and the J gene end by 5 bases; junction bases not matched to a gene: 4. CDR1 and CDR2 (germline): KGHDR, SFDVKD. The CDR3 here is CATSDALAGENIQYF. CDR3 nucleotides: TGTGCCACCAGTGACGCCCTAGCGGGGGAAAACATTCAGTACTTC.

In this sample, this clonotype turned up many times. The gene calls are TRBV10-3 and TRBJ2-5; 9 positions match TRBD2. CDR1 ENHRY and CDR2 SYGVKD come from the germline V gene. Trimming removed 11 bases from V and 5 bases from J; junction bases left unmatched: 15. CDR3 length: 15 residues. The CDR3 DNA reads TGTGCCTCCCAGGGGACTAGCCAAGGAGGGGAGACCCAGTACTTC. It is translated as CASQGTSQGGETQYF.

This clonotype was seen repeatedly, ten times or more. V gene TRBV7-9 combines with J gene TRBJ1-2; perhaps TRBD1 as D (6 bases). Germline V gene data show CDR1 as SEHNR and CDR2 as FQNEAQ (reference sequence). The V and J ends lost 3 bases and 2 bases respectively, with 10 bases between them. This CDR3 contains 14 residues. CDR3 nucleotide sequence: TGTGCCAGCAGCTTGGCAAGGGGGAACTATGGCTACACCTTC. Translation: CASSLARGNYGYTF. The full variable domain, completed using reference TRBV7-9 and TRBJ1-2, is DTGVSQNPRHKITKRGQNVTFRCDPISEHNRLYWYRQTLGQGPEFLTYFQNEAQLEKSRLLSDRFSAERPKGSFSTLEIQRTEQGDSAMYLCASSLARGNYGYTFGSGTRLTVV.

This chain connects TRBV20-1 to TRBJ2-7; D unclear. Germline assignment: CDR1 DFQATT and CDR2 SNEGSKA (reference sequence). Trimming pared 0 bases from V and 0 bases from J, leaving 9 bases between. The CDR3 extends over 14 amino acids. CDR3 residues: CSARDVTVSYEQYF. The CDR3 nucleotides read TGCAGTGCTAGAGATGTCACCGTCTCCTACGAGCAGTACTTC.

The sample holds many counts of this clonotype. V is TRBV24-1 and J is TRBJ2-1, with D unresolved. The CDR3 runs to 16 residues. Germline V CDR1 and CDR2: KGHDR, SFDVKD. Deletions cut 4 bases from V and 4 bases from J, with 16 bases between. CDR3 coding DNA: TGTGCCACCAGTGACCCCTCGGGCGGATTATACAATGAGCAGTTCTTC. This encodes CATSDPSGGLYNEQFF.